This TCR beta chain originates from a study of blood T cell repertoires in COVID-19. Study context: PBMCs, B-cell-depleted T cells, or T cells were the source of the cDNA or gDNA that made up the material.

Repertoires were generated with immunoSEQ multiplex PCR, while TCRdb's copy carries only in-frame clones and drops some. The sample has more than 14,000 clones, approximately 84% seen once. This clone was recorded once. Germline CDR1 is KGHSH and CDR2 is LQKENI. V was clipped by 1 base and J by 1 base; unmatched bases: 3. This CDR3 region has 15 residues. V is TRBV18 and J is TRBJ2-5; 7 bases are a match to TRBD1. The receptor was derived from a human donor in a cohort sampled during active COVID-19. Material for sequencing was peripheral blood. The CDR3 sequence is CASSPLGTAQETQYF. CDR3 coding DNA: TGTGCCAGCTCACCACTGGGGACAGCCCAAGAGACCCAGTACTTC.